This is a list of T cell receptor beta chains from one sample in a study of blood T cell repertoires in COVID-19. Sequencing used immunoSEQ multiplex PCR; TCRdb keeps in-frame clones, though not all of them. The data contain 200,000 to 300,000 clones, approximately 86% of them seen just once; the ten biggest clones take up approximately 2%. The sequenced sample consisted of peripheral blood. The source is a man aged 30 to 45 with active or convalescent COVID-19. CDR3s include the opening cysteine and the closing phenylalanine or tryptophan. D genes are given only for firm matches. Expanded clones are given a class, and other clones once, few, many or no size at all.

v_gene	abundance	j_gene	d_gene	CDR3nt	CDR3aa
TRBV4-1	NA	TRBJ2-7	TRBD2	TGCGCCAGCAGACTCCCTCTAGCGGGTCCGCCCGCCGAGCAGTACTTC	CASRLPLAGPPAEQYF
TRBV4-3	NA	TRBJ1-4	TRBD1	TGCGCCAGCAGCCAGACAGGGGGAAAACTGTTTTTT	CASSQTGGKLFF
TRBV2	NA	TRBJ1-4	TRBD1	TGTGCCAGCAGTTTGCCCGACGGAGGACAGGGTAGGGTACAGTCACGTGAAAAACTGTTTTTT	CASSLPDGGQGRVQSREKLFF
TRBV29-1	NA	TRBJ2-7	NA	TGCAGCGCCTTGGGAGGTTACGAGCAGTACTTC	CSALGGYEQYF
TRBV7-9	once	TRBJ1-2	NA	TGTGCCAGCAGCCCTTGGGAGGGGGTCACTAACTATGGCTACACCTTC	CASSPWEGVTNYGYTF
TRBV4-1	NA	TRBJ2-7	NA	TGCGCCAGCAGCCGATCAACAGAGAGCTCCTACGAGCAGTACTTC	CASSRSTESSYEQYF
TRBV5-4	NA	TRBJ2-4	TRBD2	TGTGCCAGCAGCCTAGCGGATCAAAACATTCAGTACTTC	CASSLADQNIQYF
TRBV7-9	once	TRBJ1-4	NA	TGTGCCAGCAGCTTACCCGATGAAAAACTGTTTTTT	CASSLPDEKLFF
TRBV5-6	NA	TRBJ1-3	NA	TGTGCCAGCAGCACGCCAGGGGAAGACGGAAACACCATATATTTT	CASSTPGEDGNTIYF
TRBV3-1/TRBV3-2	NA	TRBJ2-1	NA	TGTGCCAGCAGGGAGGATCCGTCCCGCTACAATGAGCAGTTCTTC	CASREDPSRYNEQFF
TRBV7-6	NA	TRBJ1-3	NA	TGTGCCAGCAGTCCAGGGACTGGAAACACCATATATTTT	CASSPGTGNTIYF
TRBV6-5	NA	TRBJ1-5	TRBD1	TGTGCCAGCAGAAGGACAGGGGAGAATCAGCCCCAGCATTTT	CASRRTGENQPQHF
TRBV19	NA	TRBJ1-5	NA	TGTGCCAGTAGTATAGATAGAGACAGTAGCAATCAGCCCCAGCATTTT	CASSIDRDSSNQPQHF
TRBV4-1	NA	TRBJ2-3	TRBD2	TGCGCCAGCAGCTGGCGACTAGCGGGGGAGACGGATACGCAGTATTTT	CASSWRLAGETDTQYF
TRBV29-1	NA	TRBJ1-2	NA	TGCAGCGTTCAAGACCAGGCCGGCTATGGCTACACCTTC	CSVQDQAGYGYTF
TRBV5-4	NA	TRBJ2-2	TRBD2	TGTGCCAGCAGCTTGCCTAGCGGGGGGGCCGGGTCGGCCGGGGAGCTGTTTTTT	CASSLPSGGAGSAGELFF
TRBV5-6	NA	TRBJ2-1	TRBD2	TGTGCCAGCAGCTTGGGACTAGCGCTGTACAATGAGCAGTTCTTC	CASSLGLALYNEQFF
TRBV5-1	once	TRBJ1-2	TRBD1	TGCGCCAGCAGCTTGGAGGACAGGGGGCTTCGGGGCTATGGCTACACCTTC	CASSLEDRGLRGYGYTF
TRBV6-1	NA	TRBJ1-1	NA	TGTGCCAGCAGTGACCTTGAGGACTCCCCGAACACTGAAGCTTTCTTT	CASSDLEDSPNTEAFF
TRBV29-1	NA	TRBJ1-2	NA	TGCAGCGTCACCGACGGGATGAGGGGCTACACCTTC	CSVTDGMRGYTF
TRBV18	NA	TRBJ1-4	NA	TGTGCCAGCTCACCAAAGGCGGTCGGAGGAATTGCTAATGAAAAACTGTTTTTT	CASSPKAVGGIANEKLFF
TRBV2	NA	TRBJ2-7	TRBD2	TGTGCCAGCAGGGTTAGCGGGGGGCCCTACGAGCAGTACTTC	CASRVSGGPYEQYF
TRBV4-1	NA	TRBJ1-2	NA	TGCGCCAGCAGCCAAGTTAGACAAAACTATGGCTACACCTTC	CASSQVRQNYGYTF
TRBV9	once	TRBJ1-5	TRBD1	TGTGCCAGCAGCTCCCAACAGACAGGGGGAAAGGAGCAGCCCCAGCATTTT	CASSSQQTGGKEQPQHF
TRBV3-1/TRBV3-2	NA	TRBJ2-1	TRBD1	TGTGCCAGCAGCCAAGGTGGCAGGGGGCTGCTCAATGAGCAGTTCTTC	CASSQGGRGLLNEQFF
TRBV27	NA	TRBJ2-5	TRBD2	TGTGCCAGCAGTTTAGGCCTAGCGGGGGGGAGAGAGACCCAGTACTTC	CASSLGLAGGRETQYF
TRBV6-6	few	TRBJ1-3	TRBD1	TGTGCCAGCAGTTACTCGGACAGGGGGCACACCATATATTTT	CASSYSDRGHTIYF
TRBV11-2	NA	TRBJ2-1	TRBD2	TGTGCCAGCAGACTTCAACTAGCGGGGGTGTACAATGAGCAGTTCTTC	CASRLQLAGVYNEQFF
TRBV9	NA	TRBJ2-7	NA	TGTGCCAGCAGCGTAGCAGGGTCTGGGGAGCAGTACTTC	CASSVAGSGEQYF
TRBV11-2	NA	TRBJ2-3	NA	TGTGCCAGCAGCTTAAGTGTCGGGACTTTCACAGATACGCAGTATTTT	CASSLSVGTFTDTQYF
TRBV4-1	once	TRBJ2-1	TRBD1	TGCGCCAGCAGCCAGGCTCAGGGGGCGCTTTACAATGAGCAGTTCTTC	CASSQAQGALYNEQFF
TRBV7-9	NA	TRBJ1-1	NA	TGTGCCAGCAGCTTAAGAGGGTCGGCAGAAGGAGCTTTCTTT	CASSLRGSAEGAFF